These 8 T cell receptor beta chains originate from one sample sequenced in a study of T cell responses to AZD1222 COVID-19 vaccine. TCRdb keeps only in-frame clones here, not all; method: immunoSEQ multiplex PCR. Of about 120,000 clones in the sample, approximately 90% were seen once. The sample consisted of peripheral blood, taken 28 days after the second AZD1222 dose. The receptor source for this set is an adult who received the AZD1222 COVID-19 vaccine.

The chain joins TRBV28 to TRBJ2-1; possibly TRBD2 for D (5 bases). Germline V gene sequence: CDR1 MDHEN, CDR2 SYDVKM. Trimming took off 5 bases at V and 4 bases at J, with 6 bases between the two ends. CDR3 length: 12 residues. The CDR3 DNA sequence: TGTGCCAGCAGTAGAGGGTACAATGAGCAGTTCTTC. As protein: CASSRGYNEQFF.

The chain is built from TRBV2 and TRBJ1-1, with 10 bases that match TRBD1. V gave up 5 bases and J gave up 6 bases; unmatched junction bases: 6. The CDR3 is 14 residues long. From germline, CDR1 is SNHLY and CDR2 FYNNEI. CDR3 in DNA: TGTGCCAGCAGTCCGGGACAGGGGAGGTCTGAAGCTTTCTTT. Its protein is CASSPGQGRSEAFF.

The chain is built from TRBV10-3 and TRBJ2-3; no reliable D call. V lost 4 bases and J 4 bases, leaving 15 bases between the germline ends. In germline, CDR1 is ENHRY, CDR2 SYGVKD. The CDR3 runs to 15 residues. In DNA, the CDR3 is TGTGCCATCAGTGCGGATAACCTATATCCAGATACGCAGTATTTT. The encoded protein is CAISADNLYPDTQYF.

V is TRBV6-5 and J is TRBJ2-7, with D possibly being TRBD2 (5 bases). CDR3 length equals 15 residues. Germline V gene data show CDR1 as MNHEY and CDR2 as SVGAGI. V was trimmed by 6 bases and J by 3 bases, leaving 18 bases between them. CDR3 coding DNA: TGTGCCAGCAGAAAGACTGGACTCTTATTCTACGAGCAGTACTTC. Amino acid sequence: CASRKTGLLFYEQYF.

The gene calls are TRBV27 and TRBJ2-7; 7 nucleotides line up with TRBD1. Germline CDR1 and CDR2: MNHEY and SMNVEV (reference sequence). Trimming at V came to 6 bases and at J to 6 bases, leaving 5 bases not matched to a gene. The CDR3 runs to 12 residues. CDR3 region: CASSQGGGEQYF. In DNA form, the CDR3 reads TGTGCCAGCAGCCAAGGGGGCGGCGAGCAGTACTTC.

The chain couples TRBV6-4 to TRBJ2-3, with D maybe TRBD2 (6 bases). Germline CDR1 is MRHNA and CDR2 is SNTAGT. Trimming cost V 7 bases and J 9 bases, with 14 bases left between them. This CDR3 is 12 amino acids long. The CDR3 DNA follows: TGTGCCAGCACCGACGGGGGAGGAACGCAGTATTTT. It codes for CASTDGGGTQYF.

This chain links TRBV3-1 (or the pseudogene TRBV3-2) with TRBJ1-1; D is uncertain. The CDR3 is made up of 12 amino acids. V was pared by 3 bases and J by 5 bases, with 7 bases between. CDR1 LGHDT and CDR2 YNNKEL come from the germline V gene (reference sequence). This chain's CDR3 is CASSQVRTEAFF. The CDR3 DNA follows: TGTGCCAGCAGCCAGGTCCGGACTGAAGCTTTCTTT.

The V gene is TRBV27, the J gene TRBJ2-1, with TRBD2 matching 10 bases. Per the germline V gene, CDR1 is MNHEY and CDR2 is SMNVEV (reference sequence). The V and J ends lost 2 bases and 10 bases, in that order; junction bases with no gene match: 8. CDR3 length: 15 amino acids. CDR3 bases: TGTGCCAGCAGTTTAAGCGGGGGGGGGCAGGTGGAGCAGTTCTTC. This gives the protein CASSLSGGGQVEQFF.